The source of this TCR beta chain is a study of T cells expressing NK-cell markers. The wider study: CD3+CD56+NKG2C+, CD3+CD56+NKG2C- and CD3+CD56-NKG2C+ T cells, once sorted, supplied the TCR beta repertoires. Eight donors were sequenced, seven testing HCMV-seropositive and one testing seronegative. Study-wide results and caveats: Among several donors, these clonotypes also ranked first in the CD3+CD56-NKG2C+ fraction.

Germline V gene data show CDR1 as DFQATT and CDR2 as SNEGSKA (reference sequence). The CDR3 runs 14 residues. As the method of synthesis, 5'RACE template switching with UMIs yielded TCR beta cDNA. TCRdb reprocessed the 5' RACE reads, with one entry per CDR3 protein and no DNA. The sample table sets out 350,000 to 450,000 distinct CDR3 sequences. Concerning this clonotype: Antigen unknown.

Input material: blood T cells: a sorted CD56 or NKG2C T cell subset, CD4+ or CD8+ T cells, or bulk PBMC T cells (not recorded which). This receptor was identified in a man between 18 and 69 years old in good health. The chain couples TRBV20-1 to TRBJ2-1; absent DNA, TCRdb's TRBD1 call cannot be checked. This CDR3 reads CSPLRGANYNEQFF.